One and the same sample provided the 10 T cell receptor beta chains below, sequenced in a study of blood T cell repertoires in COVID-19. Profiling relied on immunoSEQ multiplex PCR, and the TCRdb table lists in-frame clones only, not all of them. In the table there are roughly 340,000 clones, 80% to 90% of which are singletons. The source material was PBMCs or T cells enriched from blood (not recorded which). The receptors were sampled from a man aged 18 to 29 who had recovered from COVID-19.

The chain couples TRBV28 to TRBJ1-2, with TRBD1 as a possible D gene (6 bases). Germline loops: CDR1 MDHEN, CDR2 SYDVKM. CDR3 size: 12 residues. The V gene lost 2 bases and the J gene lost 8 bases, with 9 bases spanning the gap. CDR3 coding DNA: TGTGCCAGCAGTTTAAACAGGGACGGCTACACCTTC. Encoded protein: CASSLNRDGYTF.

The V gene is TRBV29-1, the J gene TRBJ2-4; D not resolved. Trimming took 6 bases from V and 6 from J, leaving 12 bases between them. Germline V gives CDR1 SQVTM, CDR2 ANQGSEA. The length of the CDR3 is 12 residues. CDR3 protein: CSVRSWRNIQYF. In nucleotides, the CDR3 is TGCAGCGTCCGGTCCTGGAGAAACATTCAGTACTTC.

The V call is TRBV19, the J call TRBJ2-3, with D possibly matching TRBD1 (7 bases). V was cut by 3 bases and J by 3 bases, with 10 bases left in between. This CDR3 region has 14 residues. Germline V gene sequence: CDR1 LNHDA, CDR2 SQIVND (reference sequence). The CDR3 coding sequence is TGTGCCAGTAGTATCAGGGGGAGGACAGATACGCAGTATTTT. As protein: CASSIRGRTDTQYF.

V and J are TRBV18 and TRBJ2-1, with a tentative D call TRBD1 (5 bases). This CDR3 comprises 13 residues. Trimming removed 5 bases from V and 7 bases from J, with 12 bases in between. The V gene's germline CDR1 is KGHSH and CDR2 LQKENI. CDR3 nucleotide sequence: TGTGCCAGCTCAACATTCAGGGAAAATGAGCAGTTCTTC. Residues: CASSTFRENEQFF. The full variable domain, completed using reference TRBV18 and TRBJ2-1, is NAGVMQNPRHLVRRRGQEARLRCSPMKGHSHVYWYRQLPEEGLKFMVYLQKENIIDESGMPKERFSAEFPKEGPSILRIQQVVRGDSAAYFCASSTFRENEQFFGPGTRLTVL.

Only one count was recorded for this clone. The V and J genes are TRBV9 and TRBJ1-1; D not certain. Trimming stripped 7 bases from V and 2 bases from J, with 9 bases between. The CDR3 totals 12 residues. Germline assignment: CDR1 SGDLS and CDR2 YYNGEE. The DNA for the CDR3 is TGTGCCAGCTGTCGGGATAACACTGAAGCTTTCTTT. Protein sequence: CASCRDNTEAFF.

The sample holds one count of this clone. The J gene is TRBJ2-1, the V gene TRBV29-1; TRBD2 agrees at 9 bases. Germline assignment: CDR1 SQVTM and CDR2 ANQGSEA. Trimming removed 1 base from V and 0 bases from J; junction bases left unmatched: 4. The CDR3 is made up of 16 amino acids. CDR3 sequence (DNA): TGCAGCGTTGAAGGGCGGGGGGGGCTCTCCTACAATGAGCAGTTCTTC. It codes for CSVEGRGGLSYNEQFF.

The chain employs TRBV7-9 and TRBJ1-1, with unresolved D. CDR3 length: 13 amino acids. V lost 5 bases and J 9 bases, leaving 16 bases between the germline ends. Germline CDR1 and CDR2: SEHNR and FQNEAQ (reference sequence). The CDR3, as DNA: TGTGCCAGCAGCCCGGCGGCAGGAGGAAAAGCTTTCTTT. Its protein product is CASSPAAGGKAFF. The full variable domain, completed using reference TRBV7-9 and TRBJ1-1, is DTGVSQNPRHKITKRGQNVTFRCDPISEHNRLYWYRQTLGQGPEFLTYFQNEAQLEKSRLLSDRFSAERPKGSFSTLEIQRTEQGDSAMYLCASSPAAGGKAFFGQGTRLTVV.

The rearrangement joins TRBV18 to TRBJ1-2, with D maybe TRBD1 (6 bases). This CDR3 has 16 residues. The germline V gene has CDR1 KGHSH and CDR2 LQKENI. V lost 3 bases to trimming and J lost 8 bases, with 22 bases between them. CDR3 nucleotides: TGTGCCAGCTCACCTTTTCGGGCAGGGGATGTGGAAGGCTACACCTTC. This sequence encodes CASSPFRAGDVEGYTF.

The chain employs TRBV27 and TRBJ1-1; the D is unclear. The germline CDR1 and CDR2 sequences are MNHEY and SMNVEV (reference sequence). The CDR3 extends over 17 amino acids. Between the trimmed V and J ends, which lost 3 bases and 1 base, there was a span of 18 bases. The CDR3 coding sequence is TGTGCCAGCAGTTTGCGCGGTACACCAAATACGAACACTGAAGCTTTCTTT. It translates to CASSLRGTPNTNTEAFF.

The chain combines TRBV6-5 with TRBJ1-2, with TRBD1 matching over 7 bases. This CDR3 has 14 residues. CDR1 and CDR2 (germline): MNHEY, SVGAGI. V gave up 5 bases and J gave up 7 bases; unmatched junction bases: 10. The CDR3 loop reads CASSPTTGSTGYTF. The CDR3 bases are TGTGCCAGCAGTCCTACGACAGGGTCAACTGGCTACACCTTC.